The 4 T cell receptor beta chains listed next were all sequenced from one sample in a study of blood T cells in healthy people across ages (dated by TCRdb to 2015 to 2017). The library was generated by 5' RACE. The instrument was an Illumina HiSeq 2500. A second roughly 7 to 11 cycle PCR used a sample-barcoded 5' primer and a J-beta primer mix. TCRdb trimmed public reads at Q25 via fastp, called clones via MiXCR and kept in-frame beta chains. Rows are unified per CDR3 protein, each entry keeping the most common DNA and genes. This sample holds more than 550,000 distinct CDR3 sequences; about a fifth were observed only once. The biggest ten clones account for 20% to 25% of the sample. Input material: blood. The origin of the receptors is a man in his sixties or seventies in good health.

To note about this clonotype: Compared with germline, one end of the junction differs, possibly owing to a read error. This sequence joins TRBV2 and TRBJ1-5; no reliable D call. Per germline, CDR1 SNHLY and CDR2 FYNNEI. The CDR3 consists of 16 residues. CDR3 bases: TGTGGCAGCAGTGAATCGGCAGCCCTTAGCAATCAGCCCCAGCATTTT. Residues: CGSSESAALSNQPQHF.

This clonotype has at least ten counts. The chain links TRBV20-1 to TRBJ2-3; TRBD2 aligns across 9 bases. CDR3 length equals 15 residues. Unmatched junction bases numbered 10, after V lost 3 bases and J lost 6 bases. From germline, CDR1 is DFQATT and CDR2 SNEGSKA (reference sequence). The CDR3 DNA follows: TGCAGTGCTAGCGGCAGAAGCGGGGGGCTGGATACGCAGTATTTT. It specifies CSASGRSGGLDTQYF.

CDR3 in DNA: TGTGCCAGCAGCCCGTCGGGCCTCTCTGGGGCCAACGTCCTGACTTTC. Its protein is CASSPSGLSGANVLTF. The gene calls are TRBV28 and TRBJ2-6; D remains unclear. The germline gives CDR1 MDHEN, CDR2 SYDVKM. CDR3 length: 16 amino acids. V lost 6 bases, J lost 0 bases, and 12 bases lay in between.

Comments on this clonotype: Likely a read error: the CDR3 ends without its conserved phenylalanine or tryptophan. CDR3 protein: CASSPAMNTEAFS. In DNA, the CDR3 is TGCGCCAGCAGCCCTGCAATGAACACTGAAGCTTTCTCT. The chain recombines TRBV5-1 with TRBJ1-1, with D hard to call. This CDR3 has 13 residues. Per the germline V gene, CDR1 is SGHRS and CDR2 is YFSETQ. V was cut by 4 bases and J by 0 bases, with 7 bases left in between.